This passage covers 15 T cell receptor beta chains from one sample sequenced in a study of blood T cell repertoires in COVID-19. Sequencing was performed with immunoSEQ multiplex PCR; in TCRdb, only in-frame clones are kept and a portion is missing. The table records a few hundred thousand clones, roughly 85% of them present only once. The sample taken for sequencing was peripheral blood. The origin of the receptors is a human donor in a cohort sampled during active COVID-19.

V usage is TRBV24-1 and J usage is TRBJ1-2; D gene ambiguous. CDR1 is KGHDR, CDR2 SFDVKD, per germline. The CDR3 is 15 amino acids. Trimming pared 3 bases from V and 8 bases from J, leaving 18 bases between. Here the CDR3 reads CATSDPRSFPSGYTF. CDR3 DNA sequence: TGTGCCACCAGTGATCCGAGGAGCTTCCCGTCGGGCTACACCTTC.

The chain uses TRBV10-1 and TRBJ2-3; D is unclear. Germline-derived CDR1 and CDR2 are WNHNN and SYGVQD (reference sequence). The V and J ends lost 3 bases and 4 bases respectively, with 8 bases between them. This CDR3 is built from 13 residues. CDR3 nucleotides: TGCGCCAGCAGTGATTCCGGGTCAGATACGCAGTATTTT. It yields the protein CASSDSGSDTQYF.

V and J are TRBV10-3 and TRBJ1-1; D unresolved. Between the trimmed V and J ends, which lost 0 bases and 3 bases, there was a span of 14 bases. Germline assignment: CDR1 ENHRY and CDR2 SYGVKD. This CDR3 has 16 amino acids. CDR3: CAISESEGSWDTEAFF. The CDR3 DNA sequence: TGTGCCATCAGTGAGTCCGAGGGTAGTTGGGACACTGAAGCTTTCTTT.

This chain connects TRBV2 to TRBJ2-1; 7 bases are a match to TRBD2. V shed 4 bases, J shed 6 bases, and the junction held 9 bases outside the gene matches. Germline lookup yields CDR1 SNHLY and CDR2 FYNNEI. The CDR3 covers 15 residues. CDR3 in amino acids: CASSAVTGRVNEQFF. CDR3 DNA sequence: TGTGCCAGCAGTGCGGTAACGGGGAGGGTCAATGAGCAGTTCTTC.

The J gene is TRBJ1-1, the V gene TRBV7-9, with TRBD1 matching 8 bases. CDR3 length: 13 amino acids. Germline CDR1 reads SEHNR; CDR2 reads FQNEAQ (reference sequence). The ends lost 6 bases at V and 3 bases at J; junction bases unmatched: 3. In DNA form, the CDR3 reads TGTGCCAGCAGTCAACAGGGGGACACTGAAGCTTTCTTT. It encodes CASSQQGDTEAFF. The full variable domain, completed using reference TRBV7-9 and TRBJ1-1, is DTGVSQNPRHKITKRGQNVTFRCDPISEHNRLYWYRQTLGQGPEFLTYFQNEAQLEKSRLLSDRFSAERPKGSFSTLEIQRTEQGDSAMYLCASSQQGDTEAFFGQGTRLTVV.

The V call is TRBV2, the J call TRBJ2-5, with a weak D call TRBD1 (6 bases). V was cut by 5 bases and J by 5 bases, with 12 bases left in between. CDR1 SNHLY and CDR2 FYNNEI come from the germline V gene. CDR3 size: 13 residues. The DNA of the CDR3 is TGTGCCAGCAGTCCCAGGGGATGGGAGACCCAGTACTTC. This translates into CASSPRGWETQYF.

The CDR3 region is CASSPRTYPNSKTYEQYF. The CDR3 nucleotides are TGTGCCAGCAGCCCGAGGACTTACCCGAACAGTAAAACTTACGAGCAGTACTTC. This chain uses TRBV11-2 with TRBJ2-7; TRBD2 might be the D (5 bases). V was cut by 5 bases and J by 4 bases, with 27 bases left in between. The CDR3 runs to 18 residues. CDR1 and CDR2 from the germline V gene are SGHAT and FQNNGV.

The rearrangement joins TRBV27 to TRBJ1-3; D is unclear. The CDR3 has 15 residues. Trimming pared 4 bases from V and 1 base from J, leaving 11 bases between. Germline V gives CDR1 MNHEY, CDR2 SMNVEV (reference sequence). The CDR3: CASSSLLASGNTIYF. The DNA of the CDR3 is TGTGCCAGCAGTTCCCTCTTAGCGTCTGGAAACACCATATATTTT.

The chain recombines TRBV6-5 with TRBJ1-6; weak D call: TRBD1 (5 bases). The V and J ends lost 2 bases and 9 bases respectively, with 14 bases between them. Per germline, CDR1 MNHEY and CDR2 SVGAGI. The CDR3 loop spans 15 amino acids. In DNA, the CDR3 is TGTGCCAGCAGTTACCGATCAGGGAATTCTTCACCCCTCCACTTT. Protein sequence: CASSYRSGNSSPLHF.

This clone was seen more than once but under ten times. The gene calls are TRBV7-2 and TRBJ1-1; the D is unclear. V lost 5 bases and J 4 bases, leaving 11 bases between the germline ends. Germline V gives CDR1 SGHTA, CDR2 FQGNSA. CDR3 size: 13 residues. The CDR3 here is CASSQIGGTEAFF. CDR3 bases: TGTGCCAGCAGCCAGATAGGCGGCACTGAAGCTTTCTTT.

This chain connects TRBV6-1 to TRBJ2-5; 10 bases line up with TRBD2. This CDR3 region has 18 residues. With V trimmed by 4 bases and J by 5 bases, 16 bases remained unmatched. Germline CDR1 and CDR2: MNHNS and SASEGT. In DNA, the CDR3 is TGTGCCAGCAGTGGAGCCTCCGGAGCGGGGGGGCTTTTTGAGACCCAGTACTTC. It encodes CASSGASGAGGLFETQYF.

The gene calls are TRBV27 and TRBJ1-2, with a tentative D call TRBD1 (6 bases). Germline V gives CDR1 MNHEY, CDR2 SMNVEV (reference sequence). V was trimmed by 6 bases and J by 7 bases, leaving 24 bases between them. This CDR3 contains 16 residues. CDR3 bases: TGTGCCAGCAGCCCCCAAGGGACCCAGGGGTTTGGTGGCTACACCTTC. This codes for CASSPQGTQGFGGYTF.

This chain uses TRBV10-1 with TRBJ2-3; 10 nucleotides align to TRBD1. The germline V gene encodes CDR1 WNHNN and CDR2 SYGVQD (reference sequence). The V gene end was trimmed by 8 bases and the J gene end by 4 bases; junction bases not matched to a gene: 6. This CDR3 contains 14 residues. CDR3 in DNA: TGCGCCAGCCGCCGGGACAGGGGCCCAGATACGCAGTATTTT. It is translated as CASRRDRGPDTQYF.

The rearrangement uses TRBV6-1 and TRBJ1-1; unclear D gene. Germline assignment: CDR1 MNHNS and CDR2 SASEGT. CDR3 length equals 13 residues. The V end was cut by 3 bases, the J end by 10 bases, with 15 bases between. In DNA, the CDR3 is TGTGCCAGCAGTGACGACGGGAGCGGGATAGCTTTCTTT. Its translation is CASSDDGSGIAFF.

This clone showed up just a few times. The chain uses TRBV7-6 and TRBJ1-5, with TRBD1 matching over 7 bases. The CDR3 loop spans 17 amino acids. J was trimmed by 0 bases and V by 1 base; bases with no gene match: 6. Per germline, CDR1 SGHVS and CDR2 FNYEAQ. The CDR3 DNA sequence: TGTGCCAGCAGCTTAGTTCCCGGACAGGTTAGCAATCAGCCCCAGCATTTT. It specifies CASSLVPGQVSNQPQHF. Using reference TRBV7-6 and TRBJ1-5 for the parts outside the CDR3, the full variable domain is GAGVSQSPRYKVTKRGQDVALRCDPISGHVSLYWYRQALGQGPEFLTYFNYEAQQDKSGLPNDRFSAERPEGSISTLTIQRTEQRDSAMYRCASSLVPGQVSNQPQHFGDGTRLSIL.